This T cell receptor (beta chain) was documented in a study of shared clonotypes between healthy human individuals. V was shortened by 2 bases and J by 0 bases, with 11 bases between the two germline ends. The CDR3 runs 16 residues. The germline V gene encodes CDR1 SGHAT and CDR2 FQNNGV. It was into CD45RA+ naive and CD45RA-negative memory subsets that the CD4+ cells were split. This table comes from immunoSEQ multiplex PCR, and its TCRdb copy is limited to in-frame clones, with some not included. The data hold fewer than 400,000 clones, with around 74% observed a single time. Material: memory CD4+ T cells sorted from blood. The subset: CD45RA-negative fraction. The sequence came from a man aged 25-45 years in good health. V gene TRBV11-2 combines with J gene TRBJ2-1; D uncertain. The CDR3 reads CASSLSLNPSYNEQFF. The CDR3 nucleotides read TGTGCCAGCAGCTTATCTCTGAATCCCTCCTACAATGAGCAGTTCTTC.